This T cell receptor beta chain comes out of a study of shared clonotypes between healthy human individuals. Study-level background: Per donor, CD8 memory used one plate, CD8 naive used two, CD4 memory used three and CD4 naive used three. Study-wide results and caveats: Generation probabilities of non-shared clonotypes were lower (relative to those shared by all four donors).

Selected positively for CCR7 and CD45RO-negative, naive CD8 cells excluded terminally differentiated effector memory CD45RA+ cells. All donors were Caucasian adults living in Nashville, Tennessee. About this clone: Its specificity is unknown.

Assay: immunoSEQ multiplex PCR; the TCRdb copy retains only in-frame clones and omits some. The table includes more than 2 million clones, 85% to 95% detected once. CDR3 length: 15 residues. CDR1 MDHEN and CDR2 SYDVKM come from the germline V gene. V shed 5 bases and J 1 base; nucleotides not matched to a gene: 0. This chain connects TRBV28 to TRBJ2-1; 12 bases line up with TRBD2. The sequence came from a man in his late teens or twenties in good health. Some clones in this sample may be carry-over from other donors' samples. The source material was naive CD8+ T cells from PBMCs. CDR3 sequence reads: CASSTSGRSYNEQFF. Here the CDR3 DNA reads TGTGCCAGCAGTACTAGCGGGAGGTCCTACAATGAGCAGTTCTTC. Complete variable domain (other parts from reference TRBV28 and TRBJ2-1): DVKVTQSSRYLVKRTGEKVFLECVQDMDHENMFWYRQDPGLGLRLIYFSYDVKMKEKGDIPEGYSVSREKKERFSLILESASTNQTSMYLCASSTSGRSYNEQFFGPGTRLTVL.